The T cell receptor (beta chain) under discussion was sequenced for a study of radiation and T cells in renal cell carcinoma. The CDR3 runs to 15 residues. Germline values: CDR1 SGDLS, CDR2 YYNGEE. V lost 0 bases, J lost 2 bases, and 8 bases lay in between. The time point here: baseline pretreatment blood. The treatment was: 15 Gy SBRT to primary tumor, nephrectomy 4 weeks later. Serial blood draws occurred at baseline and 2 and 4 weeks post-SBRT. Using immunoSEQ multiplex PCR, the repertoire was profiled, and TCRdb retains in-frame clones only, with some absent. The table lists about 150,000 clones, roughly nine tenths of them singletons.

The source material was blood, sampled from a patient whose treatment included radiotherapy and nephrectomy. The receptor was isolated from a woman between 65 and 79 years old with renal cell carcinoma. The V and J genes are TRBV9 and TRBJ2-2; tentatively, D is TRBD1 or TRBD2 (5 bases each). The CDR3 region is CASSVGDVNTGELFF. The CDR3 DNA follows: TGTGCCAGCAGCGTAGGGGACGTAAACACCGGGGAGCTGTTTTTT. The variable domain in full, with the rest retrieved from reference TRBV9 and TRBJ2-2, is DSGVTQTPKHLITATGQRVTLRCSPRSGDLSVYWYQQSLDQGLQFLIQYYNGEERAKGNILERFSAQQFPDLHSELNLSSLELGDSALYFCASSVGDVNTGELFFGEGSRLTVL.